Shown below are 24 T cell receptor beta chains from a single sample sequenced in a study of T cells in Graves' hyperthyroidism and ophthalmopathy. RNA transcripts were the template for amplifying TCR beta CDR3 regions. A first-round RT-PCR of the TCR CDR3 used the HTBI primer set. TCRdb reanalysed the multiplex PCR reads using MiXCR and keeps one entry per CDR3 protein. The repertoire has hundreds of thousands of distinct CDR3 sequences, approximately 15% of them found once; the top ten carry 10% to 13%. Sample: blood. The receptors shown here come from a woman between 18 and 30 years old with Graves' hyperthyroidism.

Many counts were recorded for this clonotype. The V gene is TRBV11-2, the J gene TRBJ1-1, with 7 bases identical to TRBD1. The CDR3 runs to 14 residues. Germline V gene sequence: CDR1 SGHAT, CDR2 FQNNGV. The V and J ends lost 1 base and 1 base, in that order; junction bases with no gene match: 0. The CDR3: CASSLGTGNTEAFF. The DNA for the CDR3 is TGTGCCAGCAGCTTAGGGACAGGGAACACTGAAGCTTTCTTT.

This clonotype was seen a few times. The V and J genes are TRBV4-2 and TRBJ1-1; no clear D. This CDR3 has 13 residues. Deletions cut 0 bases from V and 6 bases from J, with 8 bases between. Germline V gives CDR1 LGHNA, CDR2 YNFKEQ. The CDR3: CASSQDILSEAFF. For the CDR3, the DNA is TGTGCCAGCAGCCAAGATATCTTATCTGAAGCTTTCTTT.

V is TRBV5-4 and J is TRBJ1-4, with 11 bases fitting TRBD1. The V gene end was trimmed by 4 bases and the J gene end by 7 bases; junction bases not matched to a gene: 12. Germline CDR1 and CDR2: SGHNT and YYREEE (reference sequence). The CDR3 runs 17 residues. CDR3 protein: CASSPGTGGSVAEKLFF. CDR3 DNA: TGTGCCAGCAGCCCCGGGACAGGGGGGAGCGTGGCTGAAAAACTGTTTTTT.

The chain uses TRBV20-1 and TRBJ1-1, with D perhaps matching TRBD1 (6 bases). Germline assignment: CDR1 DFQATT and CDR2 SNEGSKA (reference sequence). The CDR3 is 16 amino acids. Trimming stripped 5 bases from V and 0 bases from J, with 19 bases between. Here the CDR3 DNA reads TGCAGTGCTCCCTCGGTACCGACAGGCTTGAACACTGAAGCTTTCTTT. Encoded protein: CSAPSVPTGLNTEAFF.

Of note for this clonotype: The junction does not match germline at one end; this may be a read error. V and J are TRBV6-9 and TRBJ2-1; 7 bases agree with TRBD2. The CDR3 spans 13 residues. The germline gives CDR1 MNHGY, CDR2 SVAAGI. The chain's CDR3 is CASSLSSGNGQFF. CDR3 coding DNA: TGTGCCAGCAGTCTATCTAGCGGCAATGGGCAGTTCTTC.

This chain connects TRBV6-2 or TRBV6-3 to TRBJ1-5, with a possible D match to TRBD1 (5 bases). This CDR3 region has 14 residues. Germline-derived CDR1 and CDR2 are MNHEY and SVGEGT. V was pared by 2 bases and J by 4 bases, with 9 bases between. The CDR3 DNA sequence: TGTGCCAGCAGTTACCAGGGATTGAATCAGCCCCAGCATTTT. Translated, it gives CASSYQGLNQPQHF.

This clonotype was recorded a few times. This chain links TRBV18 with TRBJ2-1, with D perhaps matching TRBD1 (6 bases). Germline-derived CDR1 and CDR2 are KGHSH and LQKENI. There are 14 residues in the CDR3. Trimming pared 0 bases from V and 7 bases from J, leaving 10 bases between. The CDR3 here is CASSPPTGLNEQFF. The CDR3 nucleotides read TGTGCCAGCTCACCACCGACAGGCCTAAATGAGCAGTTCTTC. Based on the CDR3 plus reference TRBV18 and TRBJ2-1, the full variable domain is NAGVMQNPRHLVRRRGQEARLRCSPMKGHSHVYWYRQLPEEGLKFMVYLQKENIIDESGMPKERFSAEFPKEGPSILRIQQVVRGDSAAYFCASSPPTGLNEQFFGPGTRLTVL.

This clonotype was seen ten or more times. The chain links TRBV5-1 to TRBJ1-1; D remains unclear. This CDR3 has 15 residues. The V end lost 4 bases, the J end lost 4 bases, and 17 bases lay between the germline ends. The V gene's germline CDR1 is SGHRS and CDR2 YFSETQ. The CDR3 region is CASSLTTLSGTEAFF. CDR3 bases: TGCGCCAGCAGCCTCACGACGCTATCTGGCACTGAAGCTTTCTTT.

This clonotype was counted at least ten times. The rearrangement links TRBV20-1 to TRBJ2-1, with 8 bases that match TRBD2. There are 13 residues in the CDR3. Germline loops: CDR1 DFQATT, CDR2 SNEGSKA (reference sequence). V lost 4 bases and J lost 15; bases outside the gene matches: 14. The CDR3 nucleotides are TGCAGTGCTATCCCCGGGACTAGTATTTCTCGGTTCTTC. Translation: CSAIPGTSISRFF.

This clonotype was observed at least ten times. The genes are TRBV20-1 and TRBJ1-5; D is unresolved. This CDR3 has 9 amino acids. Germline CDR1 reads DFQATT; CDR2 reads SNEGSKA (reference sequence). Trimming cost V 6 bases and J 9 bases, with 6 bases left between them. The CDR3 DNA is TGCAGTGCCGGTAGGCCCCAGCATTTT. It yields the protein CSAGRPQHF.

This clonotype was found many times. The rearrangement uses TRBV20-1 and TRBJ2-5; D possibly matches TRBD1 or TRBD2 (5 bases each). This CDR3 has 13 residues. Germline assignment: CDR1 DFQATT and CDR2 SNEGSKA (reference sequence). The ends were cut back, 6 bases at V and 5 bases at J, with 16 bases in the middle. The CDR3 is CSARDGGLETQYF. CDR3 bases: TGCAGTGCCCGGGACGGTGGACTGGAGACCCAGTACTTC.

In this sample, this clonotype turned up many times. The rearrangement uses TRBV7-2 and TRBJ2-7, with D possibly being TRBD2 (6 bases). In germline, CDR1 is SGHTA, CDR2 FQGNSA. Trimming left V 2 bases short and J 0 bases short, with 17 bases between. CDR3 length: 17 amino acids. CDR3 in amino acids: CASSLIFAWRGSYEQYF. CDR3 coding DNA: TGTGCCAGCAGCTTAATCTTTGCTTGGCGGGGCTCCTACGAGCAGTACTTC.

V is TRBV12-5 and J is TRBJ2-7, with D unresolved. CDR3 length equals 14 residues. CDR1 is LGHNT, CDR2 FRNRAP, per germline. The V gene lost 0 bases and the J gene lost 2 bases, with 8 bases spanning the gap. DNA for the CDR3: TGTGCTAGTGGTTTGGTACCCAGAACCTACGAGCAGTACTTC. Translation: CASGLVPRTYEQYF.

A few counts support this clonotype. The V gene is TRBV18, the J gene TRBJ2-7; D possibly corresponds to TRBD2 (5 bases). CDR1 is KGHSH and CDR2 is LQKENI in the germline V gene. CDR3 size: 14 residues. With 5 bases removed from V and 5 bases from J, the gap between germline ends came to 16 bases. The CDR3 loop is CASSTAGFSDEQYF. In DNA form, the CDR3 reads TGTGCCAGCTCAACGGCGGGCTTTTCGGACGAGCAGTACTTC.

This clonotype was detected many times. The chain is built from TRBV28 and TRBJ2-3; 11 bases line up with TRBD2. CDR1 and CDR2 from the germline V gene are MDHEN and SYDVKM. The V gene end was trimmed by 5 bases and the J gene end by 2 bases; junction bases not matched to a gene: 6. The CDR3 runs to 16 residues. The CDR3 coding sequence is TGTGCCAGCAGTCCGGGACTAGCGGACCCCACAGATACGCAGTATTTT. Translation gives CASSPGLADPTDTQYF.

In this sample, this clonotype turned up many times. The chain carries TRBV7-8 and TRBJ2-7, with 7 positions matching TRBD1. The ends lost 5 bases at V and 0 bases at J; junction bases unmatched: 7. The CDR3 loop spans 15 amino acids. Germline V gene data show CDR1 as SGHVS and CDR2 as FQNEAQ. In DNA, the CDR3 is TGTGCCAGCAGCCAACCCGGGACAGTCTCCTACGAGCAGTACTTC. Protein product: CASSQPGTVSYEQYF.

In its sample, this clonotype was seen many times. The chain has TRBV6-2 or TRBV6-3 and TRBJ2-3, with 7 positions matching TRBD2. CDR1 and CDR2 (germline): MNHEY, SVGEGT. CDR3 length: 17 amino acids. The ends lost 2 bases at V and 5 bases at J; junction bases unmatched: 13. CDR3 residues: CASSYPRREGIRDTQYF. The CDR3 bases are TGTGCCAGCAGTTACCCCCGGAGGGAGGGTATTCGAGATACGCAGTATTTT.

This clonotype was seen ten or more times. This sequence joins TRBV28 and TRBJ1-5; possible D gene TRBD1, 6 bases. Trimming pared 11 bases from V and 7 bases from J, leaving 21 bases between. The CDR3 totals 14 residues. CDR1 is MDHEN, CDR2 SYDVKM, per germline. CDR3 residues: CAARGGRPSQPQHF. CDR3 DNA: TGTGCCGCTAGGGGGGGGCGACCCAGCCAGCCCCAGCATTTT.

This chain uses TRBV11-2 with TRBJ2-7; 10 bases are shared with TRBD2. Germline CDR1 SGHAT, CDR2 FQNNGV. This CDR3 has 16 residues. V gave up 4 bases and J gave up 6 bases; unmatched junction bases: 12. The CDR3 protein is CASSYERGLAGAEQYF. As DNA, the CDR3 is TGTGCCAGCAGCTACGAAAGAGGGCTAGCGGGAGCCGAGCAGTACTTC.

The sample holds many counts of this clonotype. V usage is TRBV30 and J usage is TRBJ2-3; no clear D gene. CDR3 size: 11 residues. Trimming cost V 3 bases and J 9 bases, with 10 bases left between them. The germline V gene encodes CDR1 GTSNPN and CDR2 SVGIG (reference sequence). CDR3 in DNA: TGTGCCTGGAGCCTCAAATACACGCAGTATTTT. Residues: CAWSLKYTQYF.

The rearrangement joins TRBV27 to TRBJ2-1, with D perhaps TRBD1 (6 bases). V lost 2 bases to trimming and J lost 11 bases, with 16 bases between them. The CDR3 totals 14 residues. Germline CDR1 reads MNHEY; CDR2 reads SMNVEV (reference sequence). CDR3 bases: TGTGCCAGCAGTTTAATAGGTGGTGGGGGCCAGCAGTTCTTC. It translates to CASSLIGGGGQQFF.

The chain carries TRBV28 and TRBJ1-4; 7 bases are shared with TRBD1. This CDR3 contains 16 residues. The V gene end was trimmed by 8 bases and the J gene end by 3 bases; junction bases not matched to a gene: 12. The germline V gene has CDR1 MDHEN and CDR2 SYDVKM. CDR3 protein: CASLPYPGQSNEKLFF. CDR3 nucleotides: TGTGCCAGCCTCCCCTATCCGGGACAGTCTAATGAAAAACTGTTTTTT.

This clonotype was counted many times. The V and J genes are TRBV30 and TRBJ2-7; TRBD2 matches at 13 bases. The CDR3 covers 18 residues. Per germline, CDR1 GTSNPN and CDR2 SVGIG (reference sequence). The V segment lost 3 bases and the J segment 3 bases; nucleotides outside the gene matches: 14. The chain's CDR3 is CAWRRGRTSGRSGYEQYF. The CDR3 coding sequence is TGTGCCTGGAGAAGGGGGAGGACTAGCGGGAGATCGGGCTACGAGCAGTACTTC.

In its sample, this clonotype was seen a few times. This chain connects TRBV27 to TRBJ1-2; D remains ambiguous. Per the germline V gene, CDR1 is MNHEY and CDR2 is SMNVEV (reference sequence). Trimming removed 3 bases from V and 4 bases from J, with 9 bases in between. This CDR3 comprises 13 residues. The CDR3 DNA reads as TGTGCCAGCAGTTTCGGGGTCGGCTATGGCTACACCTTC. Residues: CASSFGVGYGYTF.